This TCR beta chain emerged from a study of blood T cells in healthy people across ages. A sample-barcoded 5' primer and a J-beta primer mix were used in a second PCR of about 7 to 12 cycles. MiXCR, applied by TCRdb to the 5' RACE reads, yields one record per CDR3 protein. The sample contains 750,000 to 850,000 distinct CDR3 sequences, 25% of which appear only once. J lost 1 base, V lost 0 bases, and 8 bases had no gene match. This CDR3 contains 16 residues. Germline V lookup: CDR1 DFQATT, CDR2 SNEGSKA (reference sequence). This clonotype came up a few times. Separately, the same data were catalogued under a study of T cells of mothers and their children. That study adds: All extracted RNA went into cDNA synthesis, around 1.4 ug per 15 ul. Slightly higher but non-significant overlap marked related mother-child pairs versus unrelated pairs.

The sequence came from a boy between 5 and 17 years old in good health. The source material was blood. V gene TRBV20-1 combines with J gene TRBJ2-5; 7 nucleotides match TRBD1. CDR3 in amino acids: CSARDPLRDSQETQYF. CDR3 nucleotide sequence: TGCAGTGCTAGAGATCCCCTAAGGGACAGCCAAGAGACCCAGTACTTC.